The 30 T cell receptor beta chains reported below all come from one sample, sequenced in a study of T cells expressing NK-cell markers. TCRdb re-called the 5' RACE reads and gives one entry per CDR3 protein, without DNA. The clone table shows over 100,000 distinct CDR3 sequences, with the ten largest holding roughly 18%. The specimen sequenced was blood T cells: a sorted CD56 or NKG2C T cell subset, CD4+ or CD8+ T cells, or bulk PBMC T cells (not recorded which). These receptor sequences come from a woman between 18 and 69 years old in good health.

The CDR3: CASSGMRTDEQFF. The chain joins TRBV27 to TRBJ2-1. Germline V CDR1 and CDR2: MNHEY, SMNVEV (reference sequence). The CDR3 has 13 amino acids.

The rearrangement links TRBV7-6 to TRBJ2-1; with no DNA, the TCRdb D assignment of TRBD1 cannot be verified. The CDR3 is 15 amino acids. Germline V gives CDR1 SGHVS, CDR2 FNYEAQ. CDR3: CASSLGSGQNNEQFF. Using reference TRBV7-6 and TRBJ2-1 for the parts outside the CDR3, the full variable domain is GAGVSQSPRYKVTKRGQDVALRCDPISGHVSLYWYRQALGQGPEFLTYFNYEAQQDKSGLPNDRFSAERPEGSISTLTIQRTEQRDSAMYRCASSLGSGQNNEQFFGPGTRLTVL.

This sequence joins TRBV20-1 and TRBJ1-1; TCRdb designates TRBD1, a call that cannot be tested without DNA. The germline CDR1 and CDR2 sequences are DFQATT and SNEGSKA (reference sequence). The CDR3 has 13 amino acids. CDR3: CSASLRENTEAFF.

CDR3 amino acids: CASSTDWDGTNEKLFF. This sequence joins TRBV3-1 and TRBJ1-4. The germline V gene encodes CDR1 LGHDT and CDR2 YNNKEL (reference sequence). The CDR3 contains 16 residues.

V usage is TRBV5-8 and J usage is TRBJ1-1. This CDR3 has 15 residues. Germline V lookup: CDR1 SGHTS, CDR2 YDEGEE. CDR3 protein: CASSLNGRLNTEAFF.

V and J are TRBV20-1 and TRBJ2-3; TCRdb indicates TRBD1, and absent DNA this call remains unverified. The germline CDR1 and CDR2 sequences are DFQATT and SNEGSKA (reference sequence). The CDR3 runs 15 residues. CDR3 region: CSASFGERITDTQYF.

The J gene is TRBJ2-7, the V gene TRBV29-1. The CDR3 sequence is 18 residues long. Germline CDR1 reads SQVTM; CDR2 reads ANQGSEA. CDR3 residues: CSVEDFQSSGGASYEQYF.

V and J are TRBV11-1 and TRBJ2-7. This CDR3 is 13 amino acids long. Germline V lookup: CDR1 SGHAT, CDR2 FQDESV (reference sequence). CDR3 in amino acids: CASSYPGTYEQYF.

Here the CDR3 reads CASSPAAQGTNTGELFF. This rearrangement joins TRBV13 to TRBJ2-2; as DNA is missing, the TRBD1 call by TCRdb cannot be tested. Germline V gives CDR1 PRHDT, CDR2 FYEKMQ (reference sequence). The CDR3 consists of 17 residues.

V usage is TRBV11-3 and J usage is TRBJ2-1; the TCRdb call, TRBD1, lacks DNA for checking. Germline assignment: CDR1 SGHNT and CDR2 YENEEA. This CDR3 has 16 residues. CDR3 in amino acids: CASSSRDRGIGNEQFF. Full variable domain (missing parts from reference TRBV11-3 and TRBJ2-1): EAGVVQSPRYKIIEKKQPVAFWCNPISGHNTLYWYLQNLGQGPELLIRYENEEAVDDSQLPKDRFSAERLKGVDSTLKIQPAELGDSAVYLCASSSRDRGIGNEQFFGPGTRLTVL.

J is TRBJ2-1 and V is TRBV6-4; the TRBD1 assignment by TCRdb is unverifiable without DNA. Germline assignment: CDR1 MRHNA and CDR2 SNTAGT. CDR3 length: 14 amino acids. The CDR3: CASSEDGAYNEQFF.

CDR3 sequence reads: CASSLELAKNIQYF. This chain links TRBV5-6 with TRBJ2-4. This CDR3 is built from 14 residues. Germline loops: CDR1 SGHDT, CDR2 YYEEEE. The full variable domain, rest sourced from reference TRBV5-6 and TRBJ2-4, is DAGVTQSPTHLIKTRGQQVTLRCSPKSGHDTVSWYQQALGQGPQFIFQYYEEEERQRGNFPDRFSGHQFPNYSSELNVNALLLGDSALYLCASSLELAKNIQYFGAGTRLSVL.

This rearrangement joins TRBV14 to TRBJ2-3; TCRdb names TRBD1, which stays unverified in the absence of DNA. The CDR3 totals 15 residues. Germline CDR1 is SGHDN and CDR2 is FVKESK. The CDR3 sequence: CASSQVGTHTDTQYF.

The rearrangement links TRBV14 to TRBJ2-1; TCRdb outputs TRBD2, but without DNA this stays unchecked. The CDR3 has 15 residues. CDR1 is SGHDN, CDR2 FVKESK, per germline. This chain's CDR3 is CASSQVAGGINEQFF.

The chain carries TRBV29-1 and TRBJ2-2. The germline V gene encodes CDR1 SQVTM and CDR2 ANQGSEA. CDR3 length equals 12 residues. The CDR3 sequence: CSVAEETGELFF.

V and J are TRBV20-1 and TRBJ2-3; TCRdb names TRBD2, which stays unverified in the absence of DNA. Germline V gives CDR1 DFQATT, CDR2 SNEGSKA (reference sequence). The CDR3 spans 16 residues. The CDR3 reads CSARDTAGARTDTQYF.

CDR3 amino acids: CSATGLTDTQYF. V usage is TRBV20-1 and J usage is TRBJ2-3; TCRdb outputs TRBD2, but without DNA this stays unchecked. CDR1 DFQATT and CDR2 SNEGSKA come from the germline V gene (reference sequence). This CDR3 is built from 12 residues.

The genes are TRBV6-2 or TRBV6-3 and TRBJ1-1; TCRdb lists TRBD1, though no DNA is available to test this call. Per germline, CDR1 MNHEY and CDR2 SVGEGT. The CDR3 contains 16 residues. The CDR3 is CASSYWETGKSTEAFF.

This chain joins TRBV12-3 or TRBV12-4 and TRBJ2-1; TCRdb outputs TRBD2, but without DNA this stays unchecked. The CDR3 length is 16 residues. This chain's CDR3 is CASSLAMVAGYNEQFF.

The chain uses TRBV15 and TRBJ1-1; TCRdb lists TRBD1, though no DNA is available to test this call. CDR3 length: 17 amino acids. The germline gives CDR1 LNHNV, CDR2 YYDKDF (reference sequence). The CDR3 loop reads CATSRKPGHLLNTEAFF.

This chain links TRBV7-2 with TRBJ2-1; TCRdb outputs TRBD2, but without DNA this stays unchecked. This CDR3 is built from 16 residues. Germline loops: CDR1 SGHTA, CDR2 FQGNSA. CDR3 protein: CASNILVLAEGNEQFF. The variable domain in full, with the rest retrieved from reference TRBV7-2 and TRBJ2-1, is GAGVSQSPSNKVTEKGKDVELRCDPISGHTALYWYRQSLGQGLEFLIYFQGNSAPDKSGLPSDRFSAERTGGSVSTLTIQRTQQEDSAVYLCASNILVLAEGNEQFFGPGTRLTVL.

V usage is TRBV3-1 and J usage is TRBJ2-3; TCRdb's D gene call, TRBD1, goes unchecked for lack of DNA. The V gene's germline CDR1 is LGHDT and CDR2 YNNKEL (reference sequence). This CDR3 contains 17 residues. Here the CDR3 reads CASSQGAPPSSTDTQYF.

The chain uses TRBV6-2 or TRBV6-3 and TRBJ2-7; TCRdb's D gene call, TRBD2, goes unchecked for lack of DNA. The germline V gene encodes CDR1 MNHEY and CDR2 SVGEGT. The CDR3 has 15 residues. This CDR3 reads CASSKLAGVAYEQYF.

The chain combines TRBV29-1 with TRBJ2-7. The CDR3 is 13 residues long. Looked up from germline, CDR1 is SQVTM and CDR2 is ANQGSEA. The CDR3 sequence is CSVGGSGLYEQYF.

The chain joins TRBV6-2 or TRBV6-3 to TRBJ2-3. Germline V CDR1 and CDR2: MNHEY, SVGEGT. The CDR3 consists of 14 residues. CDR3 loop: CASSYGESTDTQYF.

The chain joins TRBV28 to TRBJ2-1; no DNA is available, so the TRBD1 call from TCRdb remains unchecked. The CDR3 is 14 residues long. Germline assignment: CDR1 MDHEN and CDR2 SYDVKM. The CDR3 is CASTQGGGDNEQFF. The variable domain in full, with the rest retrieved from reference TRBV28 and TRBJ2-1, is DVKVTQSSRYLVKRTGEKVFLECVQDMDHENMFWYRQDPGLGLRLIYFSYDVKMKEKGDIPEGYSVSREKKERFSLILESASTNQTSMYLCASTQGGGDNEQFFGPGTRLTVL.

V is TRBV7-9 and J is TRBJ2-1; TCRdb's assignment of TRBD2 cannot be checked, as there is no DNA. Germline values: CDR1 SEHNR, CDR2 FQNEAQ (reference sequence). The CDR3 is 13 residues long. The CDR3 protein is CACNGGGDNEQFF.

The chain carries TRBV7-3 and TRBJ1-1. Germline assignment: CDR1 SGHTA and CDR2 FQGTGA. This CDR3 contains 13 residues. CDR3: CASSLTRSLEAFF.

The rearrangement links TRBV12-3 or TRBV12-4 to TRBJ1-2. This CDR3 comprises 14 residues. Here the CDR3 reads CASSLGTEVYGYTF.

This chain connects TRBV29-1 to TRBJ1-2; with no DNA, the TCRdb D assignment of TRBD1 cannot be verified. Germline-derived CDR1 and CDR2 are SQVTM and ANQGSEA. This CDR3 has 12 amino acids. The CDR3 loop is CSVPGQGLAYTF.